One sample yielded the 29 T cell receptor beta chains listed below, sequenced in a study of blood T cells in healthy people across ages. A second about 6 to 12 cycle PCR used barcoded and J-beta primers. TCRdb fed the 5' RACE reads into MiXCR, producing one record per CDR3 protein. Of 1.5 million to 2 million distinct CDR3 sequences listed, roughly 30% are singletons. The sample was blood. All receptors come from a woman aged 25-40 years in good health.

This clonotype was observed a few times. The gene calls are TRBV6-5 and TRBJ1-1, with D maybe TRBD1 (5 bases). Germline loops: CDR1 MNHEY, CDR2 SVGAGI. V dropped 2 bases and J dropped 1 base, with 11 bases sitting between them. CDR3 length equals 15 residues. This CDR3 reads CASSYRDPENTEAFF. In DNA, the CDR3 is TGTGCCAGCAGTTACCGGGACCCAGAGAACACTGAAGCTTTCTTT.

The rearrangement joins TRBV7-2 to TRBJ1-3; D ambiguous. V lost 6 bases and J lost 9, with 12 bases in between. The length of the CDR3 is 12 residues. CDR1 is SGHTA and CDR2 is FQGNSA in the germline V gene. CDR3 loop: CASSPAGFTIYF. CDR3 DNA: TGTGCCAGCAGTCCCGCGGGGTTCACCATATATTTT.

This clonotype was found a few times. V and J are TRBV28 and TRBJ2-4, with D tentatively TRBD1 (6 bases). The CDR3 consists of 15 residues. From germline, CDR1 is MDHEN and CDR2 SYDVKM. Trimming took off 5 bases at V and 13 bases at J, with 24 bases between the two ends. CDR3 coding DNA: TGTGCCAGCAGTATACTTTCGGGACACCATTTCGGGCAGTACTTC. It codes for CASSILSGHHFGQYF.

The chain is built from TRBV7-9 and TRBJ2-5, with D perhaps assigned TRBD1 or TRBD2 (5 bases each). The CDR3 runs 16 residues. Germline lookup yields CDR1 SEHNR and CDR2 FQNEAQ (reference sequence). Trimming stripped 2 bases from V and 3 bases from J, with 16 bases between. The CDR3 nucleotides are TGTGCCAGCAGCTTATCTAGAGGGGTAGAGGAAGAGACCCAGTACTTC. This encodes CASSLSRGVEEETQYF.

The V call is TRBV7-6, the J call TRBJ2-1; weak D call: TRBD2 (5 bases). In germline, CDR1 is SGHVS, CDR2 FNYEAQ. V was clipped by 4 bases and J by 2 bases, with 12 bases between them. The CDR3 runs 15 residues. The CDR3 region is CASSSVTGTYNEQFF. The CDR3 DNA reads TGTGCCAGCAGCTCCGTTACGGGGACCTACAATGAGCAGTTCTTC.

This chain's CDR3 is CASSLQRYTDTQYF. CDR3 DNA: TGTGCCAGCAGCTTACAGAGATACACAGATACGCAGTATTTT. V gene TRBV7-8 combines with J gene TRBJ2-3; unclear D gene. Germline V gene lookup returns CDR1 SGHVS and CDR2 FQNEAQ. The CDR3 contains 14 residues. The V end was cut by 2 bases, the J end by 2 bases, with 8 bases between.

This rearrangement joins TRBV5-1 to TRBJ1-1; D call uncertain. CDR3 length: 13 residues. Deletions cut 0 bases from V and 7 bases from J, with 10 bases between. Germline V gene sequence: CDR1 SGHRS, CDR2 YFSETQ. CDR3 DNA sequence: TGCGCCAGCAGCTTGGTTAGGCGGAATGAAGCTTTCTTT. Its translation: CASSLVRRNEAFF.

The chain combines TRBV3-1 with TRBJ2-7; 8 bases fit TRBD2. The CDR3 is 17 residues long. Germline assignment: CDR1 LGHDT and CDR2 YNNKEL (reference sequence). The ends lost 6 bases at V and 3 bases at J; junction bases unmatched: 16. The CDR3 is CASSSNRGTRFRYEQYF. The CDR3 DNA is TGTGCCAGCAGTTCAAACCGCGGGACTAGATTCCGCTACGAGCAGTACTTC.

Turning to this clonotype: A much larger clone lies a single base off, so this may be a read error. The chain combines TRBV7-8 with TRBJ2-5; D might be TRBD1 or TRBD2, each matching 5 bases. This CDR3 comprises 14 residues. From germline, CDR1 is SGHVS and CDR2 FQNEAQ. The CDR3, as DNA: TGTGCCAGCAGCTTAAATTCCCAGCGTGGGACCCGGTACTTC. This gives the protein CASSLNSQRGTRYF.

The CDR3 is CSARTSGVGETQYF. DNA of the CDR3: TGCAGTGCACGGACTAGTGGGGTGGGGGAGACCCAGTACTTC. This sequence joins TRBV20-1 and TRBJ2-5; the match to TRBD2 covers 7 bases. This CDR3 region has 14 residues. Germline V lookup: CDR1 DFQATT, CDR2 SNEGSKA (reference sequence). V shed 6 bases and J 5 bases; nucleotides not matched to a gene: 12.

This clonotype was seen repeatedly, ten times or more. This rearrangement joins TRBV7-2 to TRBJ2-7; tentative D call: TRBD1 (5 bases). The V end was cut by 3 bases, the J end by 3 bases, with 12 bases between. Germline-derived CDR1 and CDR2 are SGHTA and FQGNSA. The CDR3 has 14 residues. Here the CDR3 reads CASSFPARGYEQYF. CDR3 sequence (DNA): TGTGCCAGCAGCTTCCCCGCTAGGGGCTACGAGCAGTACTTC.

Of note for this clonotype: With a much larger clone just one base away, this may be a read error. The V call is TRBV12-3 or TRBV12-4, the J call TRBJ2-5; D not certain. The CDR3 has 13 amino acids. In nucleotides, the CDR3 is TGTGCCCGCAGTTCTCTCGGGTTGGAGACCCAGTACTTC. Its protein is CARSSLGLETQYF.

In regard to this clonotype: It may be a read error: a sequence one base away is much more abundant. Here the CDR3 DNA reads TGCAGCGTGCCCAGACAGACTTACAATGAGCAGTTCTTC. Protein sequence: CSVPRQTYNEQFF. The gene calls are TRBV29-1 and TRBJ2-1; D is possibly TRBD1 (5 bases). V was cut by 6 bases and J by 4 bases, with 13 bases left in between. The CDR3 has 13 residues. Per the germline V gene, CDR1 is SQVTM and CDR2 is ANQGSEA.

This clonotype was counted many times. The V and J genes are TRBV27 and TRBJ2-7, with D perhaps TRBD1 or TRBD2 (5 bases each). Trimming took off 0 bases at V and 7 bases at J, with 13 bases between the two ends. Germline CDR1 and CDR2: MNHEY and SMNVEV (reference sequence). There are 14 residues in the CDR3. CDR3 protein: CASSLSGETGEQYF. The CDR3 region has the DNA TGTGCCAGCAGTTTATCGGGGGAGACGGGAGAGCAGTACTTC.

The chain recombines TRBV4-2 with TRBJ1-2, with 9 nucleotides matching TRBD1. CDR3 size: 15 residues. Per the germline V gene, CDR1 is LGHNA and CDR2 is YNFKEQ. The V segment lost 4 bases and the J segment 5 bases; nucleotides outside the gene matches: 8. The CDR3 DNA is TGTGCCAGCAGCCCCAGCGTGGACAGGGGATATGGCTACACCTTC. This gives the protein CASSPSVDRGYGYTF.

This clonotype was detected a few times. CDR3 sequence reads: CASSEGGGDTQYF. The DNA of the CDR3 is TGCGCCAGCAGTGAGGGAGGGGGAGATACGCAGTATTTT. The rearrangement joins TRBV10-2 to TRBJ2-3; possibly TRBD1 or TRBD2 for D (6 bases each). The germline gives CDR1 WSHSY, CDR2 SAAADI. CDR3 size: 13 residues. Trimming took off 2 bases at V and 5 bases at J, with 8 bases between the two ends.

The CDR3 reads CASSLARDRGPEQYF. DNA of the CDR3: TGTGCCAGCAGTTTAGCCCGGGACAGGGGTCCCGAGCAGTACTTC. V is TRBV12-3 or TRBV12-4 and J is TRBJ2-7; 10 bases match TRBD1. This CDR3 is built from 15 residues. Trimming removed 0 bases from V and 6 bases from J; junction bases left unmatched: 5.

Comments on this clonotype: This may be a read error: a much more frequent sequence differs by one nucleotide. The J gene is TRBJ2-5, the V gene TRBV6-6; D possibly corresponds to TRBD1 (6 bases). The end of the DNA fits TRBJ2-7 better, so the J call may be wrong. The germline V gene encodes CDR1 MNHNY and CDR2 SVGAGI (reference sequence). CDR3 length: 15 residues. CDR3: CVSRSRDNKGYEQYF. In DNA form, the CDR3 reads TGTGTCAGCAGGTCCAGGGACAACAAGGGATACGAGCAGTACTTC.

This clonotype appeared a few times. CDR3 nucleotide sequence: TGTGCCAACCACACAACCCCCAGGTACGAGCAGTACTTC. It translates to CANHTTPRYEQYF. This chain connects TRBV7-2 to TRBJ2-7, with D hard to call. Trimming shortened V by 10 bases and J by 4 bases, and 17 bases separated the two germline ends. The CDR3 is 13 amino acids. Germline CDR1 SGHTA, CDR2 FQGNSA.

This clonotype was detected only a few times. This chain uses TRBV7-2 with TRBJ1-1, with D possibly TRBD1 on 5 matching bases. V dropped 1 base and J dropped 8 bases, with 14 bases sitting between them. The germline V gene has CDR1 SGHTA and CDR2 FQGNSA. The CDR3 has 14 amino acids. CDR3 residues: CASSLGFYQGEAFF. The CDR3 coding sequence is TGTGCCAGCAGCTTAGGTTTCTACCAGGGAGAAGCTTTCTTT.

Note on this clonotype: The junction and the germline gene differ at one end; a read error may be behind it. The CDR3 is CAGSQGAGIWGTDTQYF. CDR3 coding DNA: TGTGCCGGCAGCCAAGGAGCGGGGATTTGGGGCACAGATACGCAGTATTTT. This chain uses TRBV3-1 with TRBJ2-3; 7 positions match TRBD2. This CDR3 is 17 amino acids long. Germline CDR1 reads LGHDT; CDR2 reads YNNKEL (reference sequence).

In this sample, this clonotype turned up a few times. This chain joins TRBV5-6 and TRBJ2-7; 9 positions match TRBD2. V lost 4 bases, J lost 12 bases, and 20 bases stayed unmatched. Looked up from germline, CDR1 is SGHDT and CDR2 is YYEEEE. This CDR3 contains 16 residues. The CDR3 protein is CASSPLGVEISGRWYF. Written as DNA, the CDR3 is TGTGCCAGCAGCCCTCTCGGCGTTGAGATTAGCGGGAGATGGTACTTC.

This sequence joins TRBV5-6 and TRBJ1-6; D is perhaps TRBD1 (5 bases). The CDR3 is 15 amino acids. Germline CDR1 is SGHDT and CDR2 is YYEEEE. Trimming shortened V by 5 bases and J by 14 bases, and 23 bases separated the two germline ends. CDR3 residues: CASRPPQSLGGTLHF. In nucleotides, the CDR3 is TGTGCCAGCAGGCCACCGCAGAGCCTTGGGGGGACCCTCCACTTT.

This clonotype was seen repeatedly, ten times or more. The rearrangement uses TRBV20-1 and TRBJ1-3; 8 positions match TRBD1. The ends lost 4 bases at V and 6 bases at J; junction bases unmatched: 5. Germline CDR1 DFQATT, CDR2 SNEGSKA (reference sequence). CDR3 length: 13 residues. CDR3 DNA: TGCAGTGCTATAAGGACAGGGCAAAACACCATATATTTT. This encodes CSAIRTGQNTIYF.

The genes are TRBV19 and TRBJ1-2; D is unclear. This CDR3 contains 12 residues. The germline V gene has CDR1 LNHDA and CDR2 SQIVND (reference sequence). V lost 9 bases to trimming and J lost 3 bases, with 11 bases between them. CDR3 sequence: CARSATDYGYTF. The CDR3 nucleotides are TGTGCCAGGAGTGCGACGGACTATGGCTACACCTTC.

The CDR3 DNA reads as TGTGCCAGCAGCCAGGGAGGACAGGGCTACGAGCAGTACGTC. Its protein is CASSQGGQGYEQYV. V is TRBV3-1 and J is TRBJ2-7; 8 bases agree with TRBD1. Germline loops: CDR1 LGHDT, CDR2 YNNKEL (reference sequence). CDR3 length equals 14 residues. The ends lost 3 bases at V and 3 bases at J; junction bases unmatched: 4.

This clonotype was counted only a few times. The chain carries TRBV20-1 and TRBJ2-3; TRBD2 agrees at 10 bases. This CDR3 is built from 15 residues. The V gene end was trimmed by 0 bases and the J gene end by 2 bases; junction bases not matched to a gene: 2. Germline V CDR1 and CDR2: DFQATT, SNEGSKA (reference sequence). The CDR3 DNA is TGCAGTGCTAGAGATACTAGCGGGGCCACAGATACGCAGTATTTT. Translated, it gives CSARDTSGATDTQYF.

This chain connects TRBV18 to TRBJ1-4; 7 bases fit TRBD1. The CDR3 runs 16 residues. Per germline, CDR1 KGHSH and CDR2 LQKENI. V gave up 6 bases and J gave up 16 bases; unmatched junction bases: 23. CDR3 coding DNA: TGTGCCAGCTCCCCGGAGGGGGCCATCAGGAATGAAAAAGGGTTTTTT. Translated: CASSPEGAIRNEKGFF.

CDR3 loop: CASPRTGIYNEQFF. CDR3 DNA: TGTGCCAGTCCGAGGACAGGGATCTACAATGAGCAGTTCTTC. This chain uses TRBV2 with TRBJ2-1, with 8 nucleotides matching TRBD1. The CDR3 consists of 14 residues. V lost 9 bases and J lost 3; bases outside the gene matches: 7. Germline assignment: CDR1 SNHLY and CDR2 FYNNEI.